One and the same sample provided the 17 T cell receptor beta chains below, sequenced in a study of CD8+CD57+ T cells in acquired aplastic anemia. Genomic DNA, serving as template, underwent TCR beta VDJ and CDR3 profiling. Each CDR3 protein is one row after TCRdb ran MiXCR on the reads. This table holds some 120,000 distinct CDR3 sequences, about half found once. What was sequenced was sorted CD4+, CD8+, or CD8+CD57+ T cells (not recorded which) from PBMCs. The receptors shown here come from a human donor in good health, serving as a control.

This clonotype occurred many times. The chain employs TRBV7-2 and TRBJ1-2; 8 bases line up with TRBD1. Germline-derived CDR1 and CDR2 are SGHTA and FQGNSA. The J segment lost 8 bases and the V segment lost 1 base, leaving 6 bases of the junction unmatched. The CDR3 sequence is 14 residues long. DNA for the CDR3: TGTGCCAGCAGCTTAGTTGACAGGGGATACGGCTACACCTTC. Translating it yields CASSLVDRGYGYTF.

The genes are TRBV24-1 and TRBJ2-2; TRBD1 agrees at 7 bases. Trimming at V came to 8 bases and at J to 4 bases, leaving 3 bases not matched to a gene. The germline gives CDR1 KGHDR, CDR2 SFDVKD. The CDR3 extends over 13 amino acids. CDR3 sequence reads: CATKQGVTGELFF. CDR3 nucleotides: TGTGCCACCAAGCAGGGGGTCACCGGGGAGCTGTTTTTT.

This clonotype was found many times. Here the CDR3 DNA reads TGTGCCAGCAGCTCAGCGCCGGGACAGGGGAATGGCTACACCTTC. As protein: CASSSAPGQGNGYTF. The rearrangement links TRBV7-2 to TRBJ1-2, with 10 bases identical to TRBD1. J lost 6 bases, V lost 4 bases, and 8 bases had no gene match. The CDR3 loop spans 15 amino acids. The germline V gene encodes CDR1 SGHTA and CDR2 FQGNSA.

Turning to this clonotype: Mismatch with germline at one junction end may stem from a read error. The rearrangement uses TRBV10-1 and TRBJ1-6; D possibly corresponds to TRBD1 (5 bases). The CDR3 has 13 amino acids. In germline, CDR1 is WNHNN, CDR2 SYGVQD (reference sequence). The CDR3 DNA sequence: TGCGCCAGCAGTGCGGGGCGAGATTCACCCCCCCACTTT. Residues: CASSAGRDSPPHF.

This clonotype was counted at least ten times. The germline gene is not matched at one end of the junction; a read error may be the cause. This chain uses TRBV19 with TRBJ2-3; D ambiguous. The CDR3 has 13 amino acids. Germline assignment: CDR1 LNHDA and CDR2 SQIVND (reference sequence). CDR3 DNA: TGTGCCAGTAGTATGGCAGACACAGACACGCAGTATTTT. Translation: CASSMADTDTQYF.

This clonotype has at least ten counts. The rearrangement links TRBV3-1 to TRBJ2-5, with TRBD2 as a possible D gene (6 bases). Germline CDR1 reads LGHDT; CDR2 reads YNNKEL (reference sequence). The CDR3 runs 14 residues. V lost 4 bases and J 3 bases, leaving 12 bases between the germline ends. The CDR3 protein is CASSRGTPKETQYF. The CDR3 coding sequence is TGTGCCAGCAGCCGGGGGACTCCGAAAGAGACCCAGTACTTC.

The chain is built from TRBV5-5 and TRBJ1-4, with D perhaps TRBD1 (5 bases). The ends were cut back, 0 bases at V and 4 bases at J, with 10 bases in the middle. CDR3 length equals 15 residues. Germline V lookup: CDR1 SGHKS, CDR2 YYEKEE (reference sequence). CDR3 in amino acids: CASSLGSGHNEKLFF. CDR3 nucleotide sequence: TGTGCCAGCAGCTTGGGGTCAGGGCATAATGAAAAACTGTTTTTT.

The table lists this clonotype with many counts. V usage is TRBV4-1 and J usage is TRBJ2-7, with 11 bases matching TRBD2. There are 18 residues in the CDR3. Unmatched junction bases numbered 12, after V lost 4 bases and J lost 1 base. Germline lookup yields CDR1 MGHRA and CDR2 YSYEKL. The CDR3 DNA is TGCGCCAGCAGCCGCGGACTAGCGGGCGCCCTGGGGTCCTACGAGCAGTACTTC. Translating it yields CASSRGLAGALGSYEQYF.

The CDR3 DNA follows: TGTGCCAGTAGTATGGACAGCCTCAATCAGCCCCAGCATTTT. Amino acids: CASSMDSLNQPQHF. This chain connects TRBV19 to TRBJ1-5; TRBD1 is a possible D gene (6 bases). CDR1 and CDR2 from the germline V gene are LNHDA and SQIVND (reference sequence). The CDR3 loop spans 14 amino acids. With 3 bases removed from V and 3 bases from J, the gap between germline ends came to 9 bases.

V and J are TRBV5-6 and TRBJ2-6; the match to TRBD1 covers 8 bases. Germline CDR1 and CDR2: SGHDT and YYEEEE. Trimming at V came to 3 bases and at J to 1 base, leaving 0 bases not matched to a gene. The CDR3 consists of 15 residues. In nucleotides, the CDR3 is TGTGCCAGCAGCTGGACAGGGTCTGGGGCCAACGTCCTGACTTTC. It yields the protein CASSWTGSGANVLTF. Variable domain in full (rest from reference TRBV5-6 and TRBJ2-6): DAGVTQSPTHLIKTRGQQVTLRCSPKSGHDTVSWYQQALGQGPQFIFQYYEEEERQRGNFPDRFSGHQFPNYSSELNVNALLLGDSALYLCASSWTGSGANVLTFGAGSRLTVL.

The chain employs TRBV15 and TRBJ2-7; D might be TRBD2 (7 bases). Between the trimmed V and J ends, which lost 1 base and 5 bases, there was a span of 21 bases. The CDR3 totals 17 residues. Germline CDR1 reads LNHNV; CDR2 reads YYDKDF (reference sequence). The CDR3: CATSRGTGTKGGHEQYF. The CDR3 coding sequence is TGTGCCACCAGCAGAGGTACCGGGACCAAGGGGGGGCACGAGCAGTACTTC.

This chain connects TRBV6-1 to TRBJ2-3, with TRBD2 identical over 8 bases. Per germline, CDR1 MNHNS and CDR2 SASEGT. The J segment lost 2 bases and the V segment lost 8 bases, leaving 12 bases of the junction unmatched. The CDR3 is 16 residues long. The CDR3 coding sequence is TGTGCCAGCGAGAGCCTTAGCGGGGCCCTCACAGATACGCAGTATTTT. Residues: CASESLSGALTDTQYF.

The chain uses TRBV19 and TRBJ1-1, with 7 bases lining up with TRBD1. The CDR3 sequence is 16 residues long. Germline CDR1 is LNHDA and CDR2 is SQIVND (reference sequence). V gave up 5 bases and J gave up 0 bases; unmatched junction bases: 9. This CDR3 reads CASSLGQDGLNTEAFF. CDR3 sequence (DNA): TGTGCCAGTAGTCTAGGACAGGACGGGTTGAACACTGAAGCTTTCTTT.

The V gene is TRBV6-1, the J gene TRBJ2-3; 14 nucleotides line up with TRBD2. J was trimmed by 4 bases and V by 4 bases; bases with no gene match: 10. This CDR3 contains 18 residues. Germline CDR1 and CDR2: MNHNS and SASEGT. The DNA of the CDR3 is TGTGCCAGCAGTGGGAGGACTAGCGGGAGGCTCCGTGCAGATACGCAGTATTTT. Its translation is CASSGRTSGRLRADTQYF.

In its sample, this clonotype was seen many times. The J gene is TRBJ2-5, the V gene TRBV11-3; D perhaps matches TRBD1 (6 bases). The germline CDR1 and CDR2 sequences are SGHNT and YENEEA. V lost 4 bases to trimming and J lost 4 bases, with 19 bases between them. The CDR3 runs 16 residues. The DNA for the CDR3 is TGTGCCAGCAGCTCACTCCCCGGACAGCGCAGAGAGACCCAGTACTTC. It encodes CASSSLPGQRRETQYF.

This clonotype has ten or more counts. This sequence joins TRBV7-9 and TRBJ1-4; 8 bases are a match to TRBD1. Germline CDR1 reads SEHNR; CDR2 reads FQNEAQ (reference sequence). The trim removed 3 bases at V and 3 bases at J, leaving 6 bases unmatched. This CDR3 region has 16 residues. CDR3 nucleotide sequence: TGTGCCAGCAGCTTCGGACAGGGAGGCCCTAATGAAAAACTGTTTTTT. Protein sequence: CASSFGQGGPNEKLFF.

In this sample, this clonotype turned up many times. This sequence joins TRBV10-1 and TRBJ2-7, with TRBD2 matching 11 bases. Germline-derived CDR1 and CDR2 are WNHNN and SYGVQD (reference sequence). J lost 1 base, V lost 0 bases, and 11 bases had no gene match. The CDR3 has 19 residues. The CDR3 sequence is CASSESGLAGGWDSYEQYF. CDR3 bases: TGCGCCAGCAGTGAGTCGGGGCTAGCGGGGGGCTGGGATTCCTACGAGCAGTACTTC.